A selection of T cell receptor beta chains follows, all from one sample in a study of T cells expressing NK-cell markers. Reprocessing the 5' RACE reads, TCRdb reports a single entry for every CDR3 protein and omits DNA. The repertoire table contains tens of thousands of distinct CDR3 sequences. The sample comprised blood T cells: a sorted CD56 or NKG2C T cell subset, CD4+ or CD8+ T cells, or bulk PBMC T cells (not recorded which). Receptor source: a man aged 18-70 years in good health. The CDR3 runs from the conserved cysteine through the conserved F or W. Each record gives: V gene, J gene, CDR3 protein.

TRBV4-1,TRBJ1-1,CASSPDRGNTEAFF
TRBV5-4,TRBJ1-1,CASSLVPQDTEAFF
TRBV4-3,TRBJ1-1,CASSQDMWGFGGQGLAFF
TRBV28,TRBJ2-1,CASSLWTGGSYNEQFF
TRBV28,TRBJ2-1,CASSLASVEQFF
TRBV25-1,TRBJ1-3,CASSDKDSGNTIYF
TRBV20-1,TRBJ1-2,CQAGQGAQVYGYTF
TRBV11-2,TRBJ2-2,CASSFPGAGPNTGELFF
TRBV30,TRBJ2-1,CAWSSGLAGNNEQFF
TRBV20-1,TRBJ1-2,CSASVGGEAYGYTF
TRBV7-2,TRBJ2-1,CASSRSSGGAYNEQFF
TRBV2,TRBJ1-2,CASIGQNSYGYTF
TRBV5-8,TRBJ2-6,CASSLDGSGANVLTF
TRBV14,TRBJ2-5,CASSQWTGWQETQYF
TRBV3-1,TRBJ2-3,CASSQAQTGHNTDTQYF
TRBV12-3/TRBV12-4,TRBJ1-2,CASSLGKNYGYTF
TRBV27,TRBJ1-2,CASSLFGTGNGYTF
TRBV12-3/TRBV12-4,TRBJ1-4,CASSFRQGINEKLFF
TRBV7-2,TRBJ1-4,CASSLDIGIGRKLFF
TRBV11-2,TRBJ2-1,CASSRTSGNPSSYNEQFF
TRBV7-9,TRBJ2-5,CASNPGSVRAETQYF
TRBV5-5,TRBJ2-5,CASSLSNGGRQETQYF
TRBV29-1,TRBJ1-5,CSATTGTGGGQPQHF
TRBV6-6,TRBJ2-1,CASNEDIPNEQFF
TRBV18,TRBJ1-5,CASSPQVGPAQPQHF
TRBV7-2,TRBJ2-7,CASSLLAGGHYEQYF
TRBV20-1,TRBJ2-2,CSARSAGNTGELFF
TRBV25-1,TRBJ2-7,CAIGMESGAYEQYF
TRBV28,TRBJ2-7,CASSLRGLRSSYEQYF
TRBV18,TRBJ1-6,CASSPDMDSPLHF
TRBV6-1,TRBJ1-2,CASKRQGGYGYTF
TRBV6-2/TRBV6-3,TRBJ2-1,CASSPSLAGGPDEQFF
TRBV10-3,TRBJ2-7,CAISERDRGSSYEQYF
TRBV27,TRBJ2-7,CASSPSGGPSEQYF
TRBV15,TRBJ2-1,CATSERGGAANEQFF
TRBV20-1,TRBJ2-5,CSARDFSPLETQYF
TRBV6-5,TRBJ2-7,CASSSRAGLSYEQYF
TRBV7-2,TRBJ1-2,CASSLTGVEGYTF
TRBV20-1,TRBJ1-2,CSARVRGGRFGYTF
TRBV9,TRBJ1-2,CASSLEQAPYGYTF
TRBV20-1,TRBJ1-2,CSAPHRDRGDGYTF
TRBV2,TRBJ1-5,CASKETATSGQPQHF
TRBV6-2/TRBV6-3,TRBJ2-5,CASRSGGPGETQYF
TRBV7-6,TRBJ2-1,CASSLAASGNNEQFF
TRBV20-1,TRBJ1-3,CSARDYGLGNTIYF
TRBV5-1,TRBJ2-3,CASSLSDTQYF
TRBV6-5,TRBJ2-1,CASSTPGTAHNEQFF
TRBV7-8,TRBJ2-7,CASSKGQGSWEQYF
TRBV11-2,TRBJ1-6,CASSSSTGTGVSPLHF
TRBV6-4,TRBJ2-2,CASSPGLGDTGELFF
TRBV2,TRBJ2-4,CASSEKTASAKNIQYF
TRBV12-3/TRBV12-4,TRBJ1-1,CASRYGWGPSAEAFF
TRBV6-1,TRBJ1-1,CASTQGTGVNTEAFF